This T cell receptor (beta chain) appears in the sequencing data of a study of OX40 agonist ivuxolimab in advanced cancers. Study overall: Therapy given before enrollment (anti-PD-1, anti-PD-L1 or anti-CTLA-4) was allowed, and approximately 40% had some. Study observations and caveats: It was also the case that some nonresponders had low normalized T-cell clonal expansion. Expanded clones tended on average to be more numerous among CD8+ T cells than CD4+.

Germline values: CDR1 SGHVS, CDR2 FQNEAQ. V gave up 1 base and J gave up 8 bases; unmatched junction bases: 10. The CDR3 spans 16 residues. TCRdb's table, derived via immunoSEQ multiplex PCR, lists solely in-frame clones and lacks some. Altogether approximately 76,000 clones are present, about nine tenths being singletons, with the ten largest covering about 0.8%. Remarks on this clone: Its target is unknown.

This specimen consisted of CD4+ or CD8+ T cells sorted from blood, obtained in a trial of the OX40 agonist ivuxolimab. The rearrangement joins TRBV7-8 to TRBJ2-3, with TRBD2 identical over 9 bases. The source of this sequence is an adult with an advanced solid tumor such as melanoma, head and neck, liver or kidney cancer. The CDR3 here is CASSLVGLATLGTQYF. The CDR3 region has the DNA TGTGCCAGCAGCTTAGTGGGACTAGCAACCTTGGGTACGCAGTATTTT.